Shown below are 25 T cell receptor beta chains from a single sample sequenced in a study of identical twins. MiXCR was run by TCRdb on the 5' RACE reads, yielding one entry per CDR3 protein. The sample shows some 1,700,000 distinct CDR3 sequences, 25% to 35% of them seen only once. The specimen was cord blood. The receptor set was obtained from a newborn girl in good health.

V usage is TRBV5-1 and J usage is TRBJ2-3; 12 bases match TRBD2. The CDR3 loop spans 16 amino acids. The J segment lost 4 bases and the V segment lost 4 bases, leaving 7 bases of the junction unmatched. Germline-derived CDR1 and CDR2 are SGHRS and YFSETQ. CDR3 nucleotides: TGCGCCAGCAGCGTGCGACTAGCGGGAGAGGCAGATACGCAGTATTTT. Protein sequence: CASSVRLAGEADTQYF.

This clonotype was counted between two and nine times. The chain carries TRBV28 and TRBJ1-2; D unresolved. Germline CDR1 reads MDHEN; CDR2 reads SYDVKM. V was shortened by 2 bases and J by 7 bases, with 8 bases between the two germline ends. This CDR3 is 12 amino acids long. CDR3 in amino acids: CASSLPASGYTF. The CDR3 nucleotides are TGTGCCAGCAGTTTACCGGCCAGTGGCTACACCTTC.

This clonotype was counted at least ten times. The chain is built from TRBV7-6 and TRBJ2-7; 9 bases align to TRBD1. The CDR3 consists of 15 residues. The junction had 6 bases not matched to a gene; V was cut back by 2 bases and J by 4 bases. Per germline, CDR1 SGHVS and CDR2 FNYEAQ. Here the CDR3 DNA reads TGTGCCAGCAGCTTACGTGGGACAGGGCCTTACGAGCAGTACTTC. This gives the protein CASSLRGTGPYEQYF.

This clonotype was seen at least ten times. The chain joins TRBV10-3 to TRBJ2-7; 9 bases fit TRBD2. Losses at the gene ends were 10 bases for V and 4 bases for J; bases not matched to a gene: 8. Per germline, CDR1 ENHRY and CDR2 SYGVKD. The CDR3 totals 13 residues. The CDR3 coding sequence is TGTGCCACCTCTAGCGGGAAGGGGTACGAGCAGTACTTC. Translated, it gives CATSSGKGYEQYF.

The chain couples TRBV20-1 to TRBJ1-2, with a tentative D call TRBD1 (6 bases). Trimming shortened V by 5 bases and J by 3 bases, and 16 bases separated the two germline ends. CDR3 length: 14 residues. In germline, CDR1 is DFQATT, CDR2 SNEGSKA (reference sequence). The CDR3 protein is CSASHRVPYYGYTF. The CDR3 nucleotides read TGCAGTGCTTCACACAGGGTCCCCTACTATGGCTACACCTTC.

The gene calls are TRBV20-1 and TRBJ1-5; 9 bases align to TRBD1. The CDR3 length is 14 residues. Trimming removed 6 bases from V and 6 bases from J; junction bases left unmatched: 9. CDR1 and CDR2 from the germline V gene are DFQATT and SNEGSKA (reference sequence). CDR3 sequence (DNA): TGCAGTGCAGCGAAGGACAGGGGCGGTCAGCCCCAGCATTTT. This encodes CSAAKDRGGQPQHF.

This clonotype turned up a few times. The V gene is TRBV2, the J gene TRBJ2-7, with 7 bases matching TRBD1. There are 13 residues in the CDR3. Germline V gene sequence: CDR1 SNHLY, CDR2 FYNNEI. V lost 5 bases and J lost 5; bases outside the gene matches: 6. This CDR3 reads CASSRQGVDEQYF. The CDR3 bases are TGTGCCAGCAGTCGACAGGGTGTGGACGAGCAGTACTTC.

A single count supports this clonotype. The CDR3 spells CASSLQSGLAGGRFSHEQYF. The CDR3 DNA is TGTGCCAGCAGCTTACAATCGGGGCTAGCGGGGGGGCGATTTTCACATGAGCAGTACTTC. The gene calls are TRBV7-2 and TRBJ2-1; TRBD2 matches 12 bases. The J call could be wrong; TRBJ2-7 is a better fit for the DNA end. The CDR3 runs to 20 residues. Per germline, CDR1 SGHTA and CDR2 FQGNSA.

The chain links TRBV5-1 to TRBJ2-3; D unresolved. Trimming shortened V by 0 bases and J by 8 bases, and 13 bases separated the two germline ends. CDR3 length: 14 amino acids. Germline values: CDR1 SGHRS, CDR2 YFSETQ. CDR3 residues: CASSLASSEPTQYF. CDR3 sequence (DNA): TGCGCCAGCAGCTTGGCGTCGTCAGAACCTACGCAGTATTTT.

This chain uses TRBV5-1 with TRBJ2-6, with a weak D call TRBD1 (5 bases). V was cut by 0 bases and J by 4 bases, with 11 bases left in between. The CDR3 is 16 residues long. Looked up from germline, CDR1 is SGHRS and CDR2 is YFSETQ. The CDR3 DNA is TGCGCCAGCAGCTTGGTCGCAGGGAACGGGGCCAACGTCCTGACTTTC. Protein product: CASSLVAGNGANVLTF.

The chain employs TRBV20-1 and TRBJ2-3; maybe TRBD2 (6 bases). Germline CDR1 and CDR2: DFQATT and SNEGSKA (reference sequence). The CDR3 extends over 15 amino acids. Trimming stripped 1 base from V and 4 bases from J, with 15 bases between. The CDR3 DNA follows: TGCAGTGCTAGAGTACCCGGGACTGCACCAGATACGCAGTATTTT. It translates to CSARVPGTAPDTQYF.

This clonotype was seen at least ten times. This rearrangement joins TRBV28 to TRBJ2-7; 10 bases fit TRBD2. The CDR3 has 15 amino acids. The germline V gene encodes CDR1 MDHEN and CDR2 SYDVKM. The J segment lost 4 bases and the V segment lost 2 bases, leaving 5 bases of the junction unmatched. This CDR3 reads CASSLELAGPYEQYF. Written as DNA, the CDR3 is TGTGCCAGCAGTTTAGAACTAGCGGGGCCATACGAGCAGTACTTC.

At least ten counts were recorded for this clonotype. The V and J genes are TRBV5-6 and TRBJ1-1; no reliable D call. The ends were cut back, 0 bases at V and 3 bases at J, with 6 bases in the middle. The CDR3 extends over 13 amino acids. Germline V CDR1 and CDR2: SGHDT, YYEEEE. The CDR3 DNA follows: TGTGCCAGCAGCTTGGCAGAGTACACTGAAGCTTTCTTT. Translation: CASSLAEYTEAFF.

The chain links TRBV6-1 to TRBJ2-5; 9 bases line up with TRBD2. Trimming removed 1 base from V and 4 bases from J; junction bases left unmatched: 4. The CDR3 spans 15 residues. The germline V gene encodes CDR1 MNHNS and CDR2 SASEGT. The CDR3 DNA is TGTGCCAGCAGTGAAGAGGGCGGGAGGGGAGAGACCCAGTACTTC. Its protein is CASSEEGGRGETQYF.

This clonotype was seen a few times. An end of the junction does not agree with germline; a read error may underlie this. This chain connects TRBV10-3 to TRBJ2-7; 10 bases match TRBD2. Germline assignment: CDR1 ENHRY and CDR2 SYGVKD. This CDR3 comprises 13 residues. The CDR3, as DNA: TGTGCCATCATTGAGCGGGGGGGCTACGAGCAGTACTTC. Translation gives CAIIERGGYEQYF.

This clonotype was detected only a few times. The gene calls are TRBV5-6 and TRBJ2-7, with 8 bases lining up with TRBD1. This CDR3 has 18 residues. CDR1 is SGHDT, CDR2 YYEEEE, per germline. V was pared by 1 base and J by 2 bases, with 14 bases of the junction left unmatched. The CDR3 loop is CASSLKKRLGQATYEQYF. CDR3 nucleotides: TGTGCCAGCAGCTTGAAGAAACGGTTGGGACAGGCGACCTACGAGCAGTACTTC.

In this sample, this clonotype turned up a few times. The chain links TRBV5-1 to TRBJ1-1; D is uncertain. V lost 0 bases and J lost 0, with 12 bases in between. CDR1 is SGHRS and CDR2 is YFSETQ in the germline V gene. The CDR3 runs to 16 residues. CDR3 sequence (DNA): TGCGCCAGCAGCTTGGATTCGCGGCAGATGAACACTGAAGCTTTCTTT. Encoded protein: CASSLDSRQMNTEAFF.

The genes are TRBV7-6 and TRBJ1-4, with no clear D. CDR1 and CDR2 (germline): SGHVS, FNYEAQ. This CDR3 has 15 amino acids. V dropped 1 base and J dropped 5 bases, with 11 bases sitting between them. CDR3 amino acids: CASSLESEENEKLFF. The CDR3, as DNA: TGTGCCAGCAGCTTAGAGTCAGAAGAAAATGAAAAACTGTTTTTT. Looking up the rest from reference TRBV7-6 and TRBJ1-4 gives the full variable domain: GAGVSQSPRYKVTKRGQDVALRCDPISGHVSLYWYRQALGQGPEFLTYFNYEAQQDKSGLPNDRFSAERPEGSISTLTIQRTEQRDSAMYRCASSLESEENEKLFFGSGTQLSVL.

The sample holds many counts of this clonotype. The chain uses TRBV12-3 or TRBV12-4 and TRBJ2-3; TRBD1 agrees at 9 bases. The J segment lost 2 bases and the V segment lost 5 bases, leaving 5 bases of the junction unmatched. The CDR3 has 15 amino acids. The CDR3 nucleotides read TGTGCCAGCAGTCCGGGGACAGGGAACACAGATACGCAGTATTTT. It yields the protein CASSPGTGNTDTQYF.

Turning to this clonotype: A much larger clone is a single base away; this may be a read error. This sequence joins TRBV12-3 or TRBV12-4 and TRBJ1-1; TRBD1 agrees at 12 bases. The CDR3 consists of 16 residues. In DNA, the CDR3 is TGTGTCAGCAGACGGGACAGGGGGCATGAGGACACTGAAGCTTTCTTT. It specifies CVSRRDRGHEDTEAFF.

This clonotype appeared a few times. As DNA, the CDR3 is TGTGCCAGCAGTTTAGGGACAGGGAATCCTAGCACAGATACGCAGTATTTT. This sequence encodes CASSLGTGNPSTDTQYF. The genes are TRBV27 and TRBJ2-3; 9 bases agree with TRBD1. Germline CDR1 is MNHEY and CDR2 is SMNVEV (reference sequence). The CDR3 has 17 residues. V lost 2 bases to trimming and J lost 0 bases; unmatched junction nucleotides: 6.

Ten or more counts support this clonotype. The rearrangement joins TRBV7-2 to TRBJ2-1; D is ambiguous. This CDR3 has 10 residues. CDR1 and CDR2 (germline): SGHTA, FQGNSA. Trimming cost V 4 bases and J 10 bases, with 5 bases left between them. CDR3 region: CASSYREQFF. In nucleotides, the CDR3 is TGTGCCAGCAGCTATAGGGAGCAGTTCTTC.

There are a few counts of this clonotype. CDR3 protein: CSAYSRTGEEETQYF. In DNA, the CDR3 is TGCAGTGCCTATAGTCGGACAGGGGAGGAAGAGACCCAGTACTTC. The J gene is TRBJ2-5, the V gene TRBV20-1; 9 bases match TRBD1. This CDR3 region has 15 residues. Trimming removed 6 bases from V and 3 bases from J; junction bases left unmatched: 11. Per the germline V gene, CDR1 is DFQATT and CDR2 is SNEGSKA (reference sequence).

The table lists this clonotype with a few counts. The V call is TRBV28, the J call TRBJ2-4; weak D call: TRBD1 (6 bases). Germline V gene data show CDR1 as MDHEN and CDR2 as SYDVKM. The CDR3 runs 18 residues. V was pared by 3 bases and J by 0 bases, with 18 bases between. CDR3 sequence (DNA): TGTGCCAGCAGTTTCGGTTCCACAGGGAAGATAGCCAAAAACATTCAGTACTTC. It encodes CASSFGSTGKIAKNIQYF.

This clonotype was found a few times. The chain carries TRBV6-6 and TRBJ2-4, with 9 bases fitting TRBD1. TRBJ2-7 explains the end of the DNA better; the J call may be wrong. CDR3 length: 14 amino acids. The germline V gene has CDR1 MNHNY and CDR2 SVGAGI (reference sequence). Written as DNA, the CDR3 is TGTGCCAGCAGCTTGAACAGGGGGCAAGACGAGCAGTACTTC. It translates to CASSLNRGQDEQYF.